This T cell receptor beta chain derives from a study of T and B cells in COVID-19 patients. BIOMED2 TRB-A/B primer pools were used in multiplex TRB PCR. TCRdb recomputed calls from the multiplex PCR reads with MiXCR, one row per CDR3 protein. The sample includes 5,400 or so distinct CDR3 sequences, around 30% seen only once; the top ten take roughly 35%. Of note for this clonotype: Since a much larger clone is just one base distant, this may be a read error.

Each TRB amplification used roughly 220-550 ng of genomic DNA from blood. The CDR3 is 18 residues long. Germline V gives CDR1 SGHNT, CDR2 YYREEE (reference sequence). The J segment lost 8 bases and the V segment lost 5 bases, leaving 15 bases of the junction unmatched. The chain joins TRBV5-4 to TRBJ2-2; 13 bases are a match to TRBD2. The receptor was derived from a human donor with active COVID-19. The sample comprised blood. CDR3 loop: CASRCTSGGVGRMGELFF. The DNA of the CDR3 is TGTGCCAGCAGATGCACTAGCGGGGGGGTTGGGCGAATGGGGGAGCTGTTTTTT.